The 29 T cell receptor beta chains presented below share a single source sample, sequenced in a study of human T cells and chemical hapten exposure. MiXCR, applied by TCRdb to the RACE reads, yields one record per CDR3 protein. The table lists about 340,000 distinct CDR3 sequences, around 7% of them singletons. Time point reported: patch test 1, 2 weeks after DPC sensitization. As to treatment: therapeutic diphenylcyclopropenone sensitization with weekly scalp DPC. The sequencing here drew on whole blood, taken in connection with sensitization to the hapten diphenylcyclopropenone (DPC). All receptors come from a woman aged 18-29 years with alopecia areata. Some clones in this sample may be carry-over from other donors' samples.

This clonotype was seen a few times. This chain joins TRBV5-1 and TRBJ2-5; 9 bases agree with TRBD2. V shed 2 bases and J 2 bases; nucleotides not matched to a gene: 4. Germline CDR1 is SGHRS and CDR2 is YFSETQ. This CDR3 region has 15 residues. The CDR3 loop reads CASSFLAGQQETQYF. Written as DNA, the CDR3 is TGCGCCAGCAGCTTCCTAGCGGGGCAGCAAGAGACCCAGTACTTC.

This clonotype has only a few counts. The chain joins TRBV24-1 to TRBJ2-1; D might be TRBD2 (6 bases). Trimming removed 9 bases from V and 5 bases from J, with 13 bases in between. CDR3 size: 13 residues. Germline V gene data show CDR1 as KGHDR and CDR2 as SFDVKD. CDR3 nucleotide sequence: TGTGCCACCGGGGACGGAGGGGACAATGAGCAGTTCTTC. Residues: CATGDGGDNEQFF.

In its sample, this clonotype was seen a few times. This chain connects TRBV24-1 to TRBJ1-5; D remains ambiguous. V lost 0 bases to trimming and J lost 7 bases, with 3 bases between them. Germline V gives CDR1 KGHDR, CDR2 SFDVKD. The CDR3 has 12 amino acids. CDR3 sequence (DNA): TGTGCCACCAGTGATTTGAAACAGCCCCAGCATTTT. It encodes CATSDLKQPQHF.

This clonotype showed up just a few times. The chain uses TRBV5-6 and TRBJ1-5; D perhaps matches TRBD1 (5 bases). This CDR3 is built from 14 residues. Germline assignment: CDR1 SGHDT and CDR2 YYEEEE. Trimming removed 2 bases from V and 2 bases from J, with 8 bases in between. The DNA of the CDR3 is TGTGCCAGCAGCTTTTGGGGCGGCAATCAGCCCCAGCATTTT. This encodes CASSFWGGNQPQHF.

In the case of this clonotype: A much more abundant neighbour one base away suggests this may be a read error. This rearrangement joins TRBV6-6 to TRBJ1-3; the D is unclear. Trimming stripped 6 bases from V and 4 bases from J, with 13 bases between. The CDR3 is 14 residues long. The germline V gene has CDR1 MNHNY and CDR2 SVGAGI (reference sequence). CDR3 sequence (DNA): TGTGCCAGCAGCACAAAACTAGCGGGAAACACCATATATTTT. This codes for CASSTKLAGNTIYF.

V and J are TRBV6-2 or TRBV6-3 and TRBJ2-7; 9 nucleotides line up with TRBD2. V shed 7 bases, J shed 9 bases, and the junction held 13 bases outside the gene matches. The CDR3 length is 14 residues. Germline V gene data show CDR1 as MNHEY and CDR2 as SVGEGT. The CDR3 DNA sequence: TGTGCCAGCAACATAAGGACTAGCGACGTGCCGCAGTACTTC. Protein product: CASNIRTSDVPQYF.

The V call is TRBV25-1, the J call TRBJ2-7, with a possible D match to TRBD1 (6 bases). Germline CDR1 is MGHDK and CDR2 is SYGVNS. This CDR3 is built from 13 residues. With 6 bases removed from V and 3 bases from J, the gap between germline ends came to 12 bases. In nucleotides, the CDR3 is TGTGCCAGCAGGGACGGGACACGCTACGAGCAGTACTTC. This gives the protein CASRDGTRYEQYF.

This clonotype was counted between two and nine times. The chain couples TRBV20-1 to TRBJ2-3; TRBD2 is a possible D gene (5 bases). Looked up from germline, CDR1 is DFQATT and CDR2 is SNEGSKA (reference sequence). Trimming shortened V by 5 bases and J by 0 bases, and 18 bases separated the two germline ends. The CDR3 loop spans 16 amino acids. This chain's CDR3 is CSAYGDPGSSTDTQYF. CDR3 DNA sequence: TGCAGTGCTTATGGAGACCCGGGGTCTAGCACAGATACGCAGTATTTT.

This clonotype was counted at least ten times. The chain recombines TRBV6-4 with TRBJ2-3; possible D gene TRBD2, 6 bases. CDR3 size: 14 residues. Trimming removed 3 bases at V and 3 bases at J, with 10 bases between. Germline loops: CDR1 MRHNA, CDR2 SNTAGT. DNA for the CDR3: TGTGCCAGCAGTGAAGGTCTAGCGACAGATACGCAGTATTTT. This gives the protein CASSEGLATDTQYF.

This clonotype has a handful of counts. The chain couples TRBV5-1 to TRBJ2-1, with D possibly TRBD2 on 5 matching bases. Germline assignment: CDR1 SGHRS and CDR2 YFSETQ. The CDR3 is made up of 16 amino acids. V shed 4 bases and J shed 2 bases, with 16 bases lying between them. CDR3 sequence (DNA): TGCGCCAGCAGCGCCGGGGAATTCATGACCTACAATGAGCAGTTCTTC. Residues: CASSAGEFMTYNEQFF.

The genes are TRBV6-2 or TRBV6-3 and TRBJ2-7; the D gene is possibly TRBD1 (6 bases). Trimming took 7 bases from V and 4 from J, leaving 20 bases between them. Germline CDR1 reads MNHEY; CDR2 reads SVGEGT. The CDR3 consists of 15 residues. This CDR3 reads CASTPPRRQGYEQYF. CDR3 coding DNA: TGTGCCAGCACCCCCCCCCGGCGGCAGGGGTACGAGCAGTACTTC.

The chain uses TRBV20-1 and TRBJ2-5; TRBD2 matches at 7 bases. After removal of 5 bases from V and 0 bases from J, the junction contained 6 bases not matched to a gene. This CDR3 comprises 14 residues. Germline V gives CDR1 DFQATT, CDR2 SNEGSKA (reference sequence). The CDR3 region is CSAHAGVDQETQYF. The CDR3 bases are TGCAGTGCTCATGCGGGGGTCGACCAAGAGACCCAGTACTTC.

The count of this clonotype is one. This rearrangement joins TRBV28 to TRBJ2-2; TRBD2 agrees at 7 bases. Per germline, CDR1 MDHEN and CDR2 SYDVKM. The CDR3 covers 17 residues. The V and J ends lost 3 bases and 5 bases, in that order; junction bases with no gene match: 12. The CDR3 spells CASSFPLGRWRTGELFF. The CDR3 nucleotides are TGTGCCAGCAGTTTCCCGCTCGGGAGGTGGAGAACCGGGGAGCTGTTTTTT.

As for this clonotype: The germline gene is not matched at one end of the junction; a read error may be the cause. The gene calls are TRBV11-2 and TRBJ1-3; D may be TRBD1 (5 bases). The CDR3 consists of 17 residues. Germline lookup yields CDR1 SGHAT and CDR2 FQNNGV. The CDR3 loop reads CASRSPDKGTSGNTIHF. CDR3 bases: TGTGCCAGCAGATCCCCGGACAAGGGTACCTCTGGAAACACCATACATTTT.

The rearrangement joins TRBV6-2 or TRBV6-3 to TRBJ2-6; D remains ambiguous. The CDR3 totals 13 residues. The V end lost 6 bases, the J end lost 4 bases, and 7 bases lay between the germline ends. Germline V lookup: CDR1 MNHEY, CDR2 SVGEGT. CDR3 in DNA: TGTGCCAGCAGACCCGACGGGGCCAACGTCCTGACTTTC. Amino acids: CASRPDGANVLTF.

The table lists this clonotype with a few counts. This sequence joins TRBV28 and TRBJ2-7; D may match TRBD1 or TRBD2 (6 bases each). V was cut by 7 bases and J by 0 bases, with 16 bases left in between. The CDR3 sequence is 15 residues long. CDR1 and CDR2 from the germline V gene are MDHEN and SYDVKM. As DNA, the CDR3 is TGTGCCAGCATACCGGGGGACACCAGCTCCTACGAGCAGTACTTC. Protein sequence: CASIPGDTSSYEQYF.

The chain employs TRBV28 and TRBJ1-2; D unclear. Germline CDR1 MDHEN, CDR2 SYDVKM. V lost 6 bases and J 2 bases, leaving 22 bases between the germline ends. The CDR3 spans 17 residues. DNA for the CDR3: TGTGCCAGCAGCTATCGTAGGGCCGGGAGGCCCAACTATGGCTACACCTTC. It is translated as CASSYRRAGRPNYGYTF.

This clonotype has a handful of counts. The genes are TRBV27 and TRBJ2-1; the D gene is possibly TRBD2 (6 bases). Germline V lookup: CDR1 MNHEY, CDR2 SMNVEV (reference sequence). CDR3 size: 17 residues. The ends were cut back, 3 bases at V and 0 bases at J, with 15 bases in the middle. Here the CDR3 DNA reads TGTGCCAGCAGTTTTTCCCTGGGGGGAAGCTCCTACAATGAGCAGTTCTTC. Protein: CASSFSLGGSSYNEQFF.

This chain joins TRBV25-1 and TRBJ1-3, with a possible D match to TRBD1 (6 bases). V gave up 6 bases and J gave up 2 bases, with 11 bases separating them. Germline assignment: CDR1 MGHDK and CDR2 SYGVNS. This CDR3 spans 14 amino acids. The CDR3, as DNA: TGTGCCAGCAGGGCAGGGGTGGCTGGAAACACCATATATTTT. Its translation is CASRAGVAGNTIYF.

This clonotype was seen a few times. The rearrangement uses TRBV5-6 and TRBJ1-2; D unclear. The V gene's germline CDR1 is SGHDT and CDR2 YYEEEE. CDR3 size: 13 residues. Trimming removed 4 bases at V and 5 bases at J, with 12 bases between. The CDR3 DNA follows: TGTGCCAGCAGCCAGCAGGCCGAGTATGGCTACACCTTC. Its translation is CASSQQAEYGYTF.

Only a few counts were recorded for this clonotype. V gene TRBV29-1 combines with J gene TRBJ2-7; possible D gene TRBD1, 6 bases. Trimming took off 8 bases at V and 0 bases at J, with 14 bases between the two ends. In germline, CDR1 is SQVTM, CDR2 ANQGSEA. The CDR3 extends over 13 amino acids. The CDR3 sequence: CSTQQGSSYEQYF. CDR3 DNA: TGCAGCACCCAGCAGGGGAGCTCCTACGAGCAGTACTTC.

This clonotype was picked up a small number of times. The genes are TRBV27 and TRBJ2-2, with D maybe TRBD1 (5 bases). The CDR3 is 17 residues long. The V gene's germline CDR1 is MNHEY and CDR2 SMNVEV (reference sequence). V lost 2 bases, J lost 0 bases, and 13 bases lay in between. Here the CDR3 DNA reads TGTGCCAGCAGTTTAGAAAGGGCCAGGGCGAACACCGGGGAGCTGTTTTTT. It codes for CASSLERARANTGELFF.

This clonotype was detected many times. The chain joins TRBV29-1 to TRBJ2-1; 8 positions match TRBD1. CDR1 is SQVTM and CDR2 is ANQGSEA in the germline V gene. V trimming: 3 bases; J trimming: 8 bases; junction bases outside the gene matches: 3. This CDR3 contains 12 residues. The CDR3 spells CSVEETGDEQFF. The CDR3 DNA follows: TGCAGCGTTGAGGAGACAGGGGATGAGCAGTTCTTC.

This clonotype was counted only a few times. This chain uses TRBV3-1 with TRBJ2-5; the D gene is possibly TRBD2 (6 bases). Looked up from germline, CDR1 is LGHDT and CDR2 is YNNKEL (reference sequence). Trimming took 2 bases from V and 7 from J, leaving 14 bases between them. This CDR3 has 14 residues. The CDR3 DNA follows: TGTGCCAGCAGCCAACAGACAGCCGGGGGGACCCAGTACTTC. Translation: CASSQQTAGGTQYF.

The table lists this clonotype with many counts. The V gene is TRBV12-3 or TRBV12-4, the J gene TRBJ2-3; 16 bases line up with TRBD2. The V gene end was trimmed by 6 bases and the J gene end by 4 bases; junction bases not matched to a gene: 10. The CDR3 runs 18 residues. As DNA, the CDR3 is TGTGCCAGCAGGGGACTAGCGGGGGGGCGGTATGGGGCAGATACGCAGTATTTT. Translation: CASRGLAGGRYGADTQYF.

Ten or more counts support this clonotype. The chain links TRBV5-6 to TRBJ2-1; D ambiguous. This CDR3 comprises 15 residues. The V gene lost 1 base and the J gene lost 4 bases, with 12 bases spanning the gap. Germline V CDR1 and CDR2: SGHDT, YYEEEE. The CDR3 sequence: CASSLRLRIYNEQFF. CDR3 nucleotides: TGTGCCAGCAGCTTGAGACTCCGGATTTACAATGAGCAGTTCTTC.

This clonotype turned up a few times. The chain combines TRBV11-3 with TRBJ1-1, with D maybe TRBD1 (6 bases). This CDR3 has 13 residues. Germline V gives CDR1 SGHNT, CDR2 YENEEA. V lost 3 bases, J lost 3 bases, and 8 bases lay in between. The CDR3 DNA follows: TGTGCCAGCAGCTTCACAGGGCACACTGAAGCTTTCTTT. Translating it yields CASSFTGHTEAFF.

This clonotype was seen many times. CDR3 region: CASSFGRVKQRAFYGYTF. Here the CDR3 DNA reads TGTGCCAGCAGTTTCGGCAGGGTGAAACAACGGGCTTTCTATGGCTACACCTTC. The chain has TRBV12-3 or TRBV12-4 and TRBJ1-2; weak D call: TRBD1 (5 bases). This CDR3 is built from 18 residues. V lost 3 bases to trimming and J lost 4 bases, with 24 bases between them.

This clonotype was recorded a few times. The chain links TRBV11-2 to TRBJ2-7; D ambiguous. Trimming cost V 1 base and J 4 bases, with 11 bases left between them. In germline, CDR1 is SGHAT, CDR2 FQNNGV. This CDR3 has 14 amino acids. The CDR3 spells CASSLVWWGYEQYF. The CDR3, as DNA: TGTGCCAGCAGCTTAGTATGGTGGGGATACGAGCAGTACTTC.